The clone carrying this T cell receptor beta chain came up many times. Its specificity is not known. The data originate from a study of molecular identifiers for immune sequencing clone quantification. Sorted naive CD8 T cells, roughly 20,000 to 1,100,000, were sequenced from 10%, 30% or 50% RNA. Study conclusions and caveats: Over 99% of CMV-specific effector molecules, but under 1% of naive ones, were in clones above 20 copies.

CDR1 is SQVTM and CDR2 is ANQGSEA in the germline V gene. Deletions cut 4 bases from V and 4 bases from J, with 10 bases between. The CDR3 is 13 residues long. Bulk TCR libraries were made with methods that had been previously described and with listed TCR primers. Via MiXCR, TCRdb re-called the PCR reads, giving one row per CDR3 protein. The table includes approximately 63,000 distinct CDR3 sequences, around 19% detected once. This rearrangement joins TRBV29-1 to TRBJ1-4; D not resolved. The material sequenced was naive CD8+ T cells from blood, with Jurkat cell RNA spiked in. Subset described: FACS-sorted CD8+CD4-CCR7+CD45RA+ naive T cells. The clonotype was recovered from a human donor in good health. Some libraries in this study had Jurkat cell RNA spiked in. The CDR3 region is CSVARLDNEKLFF. The CDR3 coding sequence is TGCAGCGTTGCGCGACTGGATAATGAAAAACTGTTTTTT.